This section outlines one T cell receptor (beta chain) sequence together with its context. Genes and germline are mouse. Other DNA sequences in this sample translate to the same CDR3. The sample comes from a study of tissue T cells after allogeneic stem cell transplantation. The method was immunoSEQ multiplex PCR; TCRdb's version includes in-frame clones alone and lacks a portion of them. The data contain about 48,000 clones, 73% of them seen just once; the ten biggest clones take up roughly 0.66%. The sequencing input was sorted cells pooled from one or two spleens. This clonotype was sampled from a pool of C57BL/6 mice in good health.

Partial CDR3 DNA: TGTGCCAGCGGTGAGGGCACTAGTCAAAACACCTTGTAC. Amino acid sequence: CASGEGTSQNTLY. The whole CDR3 protein reads CASGEGTSQNTLYF. This chain connects TRBV13-2 to TRBJ2-4, with D unresolved. The read stops 1 residue short of the end of the CDR3; the missing end is completed from the germline J gene. The CDR3 contains 14 residues. The germline CDR1 and CDR2 sequences are NNHNN and SYGAGS (reference sequence). V was shortened by 2 bases and J by 0 bases, with 7 bases between the two germline ends.